A selection of T cell receptor beta chains follows, all from one sample in a study of blood T cell repertoires in COVID-19. The protocol was immunoSEQ multiplex PCR, while the TCRdb copy is restricted to in-frame clones and leaves out a portion. Seen here are roughly 97,000 clones, just under 85% observed once, and the top ten hold under 11%. Sequenced: peripheral blood. These receptors originate from a man aged 65-85 years with acute or convalescent COVID-19. CDR3s include the opening cysteine and the closing phenylalanine or tryptophan. Each record gives: V gene, J gene, clone size, D gene, CDR3 protein, CDR3 DNA. D genes are given only for firm matches. Part of the rows lack a size; the others show once, few, many or a class for expanded clones.

TRBV6-6,TRBJ1-6,.,.,CASKGESPLHF,TGTGCCAGCAAGGGAGAGTCACCCCTCCACTTT
TRBV18,TRBJ1-2,.,TRBD1,CASSSGTGGMLYGYTF,TGTGCCAGCTCGTCCGGGACAGGGGGCATGCTCTATGGCTACACCTTC
TRBV19,TRBJ1-5,.,.,CASSTYRKGSNQPQHF,TGTGCCAGTAGTACCTACAGGAAGGGGAGCAATCAGCCCCAGCATTTT
TRBV9,TRBJ1-1,few,.,CASSRTQVLTEAFF,TGTGCCAGCAGCCGTACACAGGTCCTCACTGAAGCTTTCTTT
TRBV6-6,TRBJ1-4,.,TRBD1,CASSETGNEKLFF,TGTGCCAGCAGTGAGACAGGGAATGAAAAACTGTTTTTT
TRBV27,TRBJ2-7,.,.,CATSECYEQYF,TGTGCCACCTCTGAGTGCTACGAGCAGTACTTC
TRBV27,TRBJ2-7,few,TRBD2,CASRLLAGGYEQYF,TGTGCCAGCAGACTTCTAGCGGGGGGTTACGAGCAGTACTTC
TRBV7-2,TRBJ2-2,.,.,CASSRQQANTGELFF,TGTGCCAGCAGCAGACAACAAGCGAACACCGGGGAGCTGTTTTTT
TRBV18,TRBJ2-7,once,TRBD1,CASSPQTGFYEQYF,TGTGCCAGCTCACCACAGACAGGGTTCTACGAGCAGTACTTC
TRBV6-2/TRBV6-3,TRBJ2-7,once,TRBD2,CASSPYEREGYEQYF,TGTGCCAGCAGCCCCTACGAGCGGGAGGGCTACGAGCAGTACTTC
TRBV11-2,TRBJ1-3,.,TRBD1,CASSDRGFSGNTIYF,TGTGCCAGCAGCGACAGGGGGTTTAGTGGAAACACCATATATTTT
TRBV6-5,TRBJ1-5,.,.,CASSSRTEARHF,TGTGCCAGCAGTTCTAGGACGGAGGCCAGGCATTTT
TRBV7-2,TRBJ1-5,.,.,CASSPPGYNQPQHF,TGTGCCAGCAGCCCCCCGGGATACAATCAGCCCCAGCATTTT
TRBV5-1,TRBJ2-1,.,.,CASSQTVTSYNEQFF,TGCGCCAGCAGCCAAACAGTTACCTCCTACAATGAGCAGTTCTTC
TRBV30,TRBJ1-5,.,.,CAWSLPGVYNQPQHF,TGTGCCTGGAGCCTTCCGGGGGTATACAATCAGCCCCAGCATTTT
TRBV4-3,TRBJ2-1,.,.,CASSVGRGSYNEQFF,TGCGCCAGCAGCGTGGGGAGGGGGTCCTACAATGAGCAGTTCTTC
TRBV7-2,TRBJ2-1,.,.,CASSLDGLANNEQFF,TGTGCCAGCAGCTTAGATGGTCTAGCGAACAATGAGCAGTTCTTC
TRBV7-8,TRBJ1-2,.,.,CASSLERGLNYGYTF,TGTGCCAGCAGCTTAGAACGCGGGCTAAACTATGGCTACACCTTC